This TCR beta chain appears in the sequencing data of a study of shared clonotypes between healthy human individuals. Study details: Researchers drew samples from two women and a few men aged 18 to 49. Regarding the study as a whole: The study's rarefaction showed incomplete sorted-subset sequencing despite large depth.

Naive CD8 cells lacked CD45RO and underwent positive selection for CCR7, leaving out terminally differentiated effector memory CD45RA+ cells. Remarks on this clone: Its specificity is unknown.

This table comes from immunoSEQ multiplex PCR, and its TCRdb copy is limited to in-frame clones, with some not included. Found here are roughly 2.1 million clones, about 92% of them singletons; the top ten hold 1.5% to 2%. This CDR3 is built from 14 residues. CDR1 and CDR2 from the germline V gene are SGHNT and YYREEE (reference sequence). V was cut by 3 bases and J by 3 bases, with 9 bases left in between. Specimen: naive CD8+ T cells from PBMCs. The gene calls are TRBV5-4 and TRBJ1-4; D is undetermined. The source is a young man in good health. Some clones in this sample may be carry-over from other donors' samples. The CDR3 is CASSYPGANEKLFF. The CDR3 region has the DNA TGTGCCAGCAGCTATCCGGGAGCTAATGAAAAACTGTTTTTT. Combining the CDR3 with reference TRBV5-4 and TRBJ1-4 gives the whole variable domain ETGVTQSPTHLIKTRGQQVTLRCSSQSGHNTVSWYQQALGQGPQFIFQYYREEENGRGNFPPRFSGLQFPNYSSELNVNALELDDSALYLCASSYPGANEKLFFGSGTQLSVL.